Following are 32 T cell receptor beta chains from one sample sequenced in a study of CD8+CD57+ T cells in acquired aplastic anemia. The study profiled TCR beta VDJ and CDR3 using genomic DNA as template. TCRdb processed the reads anew with MiXCR; each CDR3 protein has one entry. The sample contains 150,000 to 200,000 distinct CDR3 sequences, 55% to 70% of which appear only once. Specimen: sorted CD4+, CD8+, or CD8+CD57+ T cells (not recorded which) from PBMCs. Receptor source: a human donor in good health.

This clonotype has a single count. The chain joins TRBV20-1 to TRBJ2-2; 8 bases fit TRBD2. The CDR3 totals 15 residues. Trimming removed 1 base from V and 3 bases from J; junction bases left unmatched: 4. Germline V CDR1 and CDR2: DFQATT, SNEGSKA (reference sequence). The CDR3 sequence: CSARVSGVDTGELFF. For the CDR3, the DNA is TGCAGTGCTAGAGTTAGCGGGGTCGACACCGGGGAGCTGTTTTTT.

This clonotype was seen at least ten times. The chain is built from TRBV28 and TRBJ2-7, with 7 bases matching TRBD1. V gave up 5 bases and J gave up 4 bases; unmatched junction bases: 8. This CDR3 is built from 14 residues. Germline CDR1 reads MDHEN; CDR2 reads SYDVKM. Written as DNA, the CDR3 is TGTGCCAGCAGTCAGACAGGGCACGAGTACGAGCAGTACTTC. It encodes CASSQTGHEYEQYF.

The rearrangement links TRBV2 to TRBJ1-3, with 8 nucleotides matching TRBD1. The CDR3 is 14 residues long. CDR1 SNHLY and CDR2 FYNNEI come from the germline V gene. After removal of 7 bases from V and 2 bases from J, the junction contained 4 bases not matched to a gene. The CDR3 coding sequence is TGTGCCAGCACGCAACAGGGGGCTGGAAACACCATATATTTT. Amino acid sequence: CASTQQGAGNTIYF.

In regard to this clonotype: One end of the junction fails to match germline, which may point to a read error. This rearrangement joins TRBV7-9 to TRBJ2-7, with unresolved D. CDR3 size: 14 residues. The V gene's germline CDR1 is SEHNR and CDR2 FQNEAQ (reference sequence). The CDR3 nucleotides are TGTGCCAGCAACTTAGTCTTTGGAGCGAATGAGCAGTACTTC. Its translation: CASNLVFGANEQYF.

This clonotype came up a few times. The chain combines TRBV7-9 with TRBJ2-5; D possibly matches TRBD1 or TRBD2 (5 bases each). Trimming left V 3 bases short and J 2 bases short, with 7 bases between. Germline V gives CDR1 SEHNR, CDR2 FQNEAQ (reference sequence). The CDR3 consists of 13 residues. CDR3: CASSLGTQETQYF. The CDR3 DNA reads TGTGCCAGCAGCTTGGGGACGCAAGAGACCCAGTACTTC.

The chain employs TRBV20-1 and TRBJ2-3; 7 bases map to TRBD2. Germline V lookup: CDR1 DFQATT, CDR2 SNEGSKA (reference sequence). This CDR3 is 17 amino acids long. V dropped 1 base and J dropped 5; count of bases not matched to a gene: 15. DNA for the CDR3: TGCAGTGCTAGAGGTTTCTTTTCGGGGGGAAGTCGAGATACGCAGTATTTT. Protein: CSARGFFSGGSRDTQYF.

The chain recombines TRBV25-1 with TRBJ2-7, with 10 bases that match TRBD1. The CDR3 has 14 amino acids. V lost 8 bases and J lost 3; bases outside the gene matches: 7. Germline assignment: CDR1 MGHDK and CDR2 SYGVNS. As DNA, the CDR3 is TGTGCCAGCGAACCGGGACAGGGGCACTACGAGCAGTACTTC. Amino acids: CASEPGQGHYEQYF.

V usage is TRBV7-2 and J usage is TRBJ1-1; D might be TRBD1 (5 bases). The germline CDR1 and CDR2 sequences are SGHTA and FQGNSA. The ends were cut back, 4 bases at V and 3 bases at J, with 9 bases in the middle. This CDR3 region has 13 residues. Written as DNA, the CDR3 is TGTGCCAGCAGCTCTCAGGGATACACTGAAGCTTTCTTT. Protein product: CASSSQGYTEAFF.

The chain uses TRBV12-3 or TRBV12-4 and TRBJ2-2; D may match TRBD1 or TRBD2 (5 bases each). The CDR3 totals 14 residues. V was cut by 6 bases and J by 3 bases, with 11 bases left in between. The CDR3, as DNA: TGTGCCAGCAGGCCGGGACCGGACACCGGGGAGCTGTTTTTT. It specifies CASRPGPDTGELFF.

The chain combines TRBV9 with TRBJ2-1, with a tentative D call TRBD2 (6 bases). In germline, CDR1 is SGDLS, CDR2 YYNGEE. V lost 3 bases, J lost 6 bases, and 13 bases lay in between. This CDR3 has 14 residues. CDR3 nucleotide sequence: TGTGCCAGCAGCGATCCTAGGAGGGTCAATGAGCAGTTCTTC. Residues: CASSDPRRVNEQFF. Looking up the rest from reference TRBV9 and TRBJ2-1 gives the full variable domain: DSGVTQTPKHLITATGQRVTLRCSPRSGDLSVYWYQQSLDQGLQFLIQYYNGEERAKGNILERFSAQQFPDLHSELNLSSLELGDSALYFCASSDPRRVNEQFFGPGTRLTVL.

The chain joins TRBV2 to TRBJ2-7; 8 bases are shared with TRBD1. This CDR3 is built from 16 residues. Germline V CDR1 and CDR2: SNHLY, FYNNEI. Trimming removed 3 bases from V and 5 bases from J; junction bases left unmatched: 12. CDR3 sequence: CASSDMDWAGGDEQYF. The CDR3 coding sequence is TGTGCCAGCAGTGATATGGATTGGGCAGGGGGCGACGAGCAGTACTTC. The full variable domain, with the rest looked up from reference TRBV2 and TRBJ2-7, is EPEVTQTPSHQVTQMGQEVILRCVPISNHLYFYWYRQILGQKVEFLVSFYNNEISEKSEIFDDQFSVERPDGSNFTLKIRSTKLEDSAMYFCASSDMDWAGGDEQYFGPGTRLTVT.

The chain recombines TRBV19 with TRBJ2-7; tentative D call: TRBD1 (6 bases). This CDR3 is 13 amino acids long. CDR1 and CDR2 from the germline V gene are LNHDA and SQIVND (reference sequence). The ends were cut back, 5 bases at V and 6 bases at J, with 14 bases in the middle. The CDR3 reads CASSLVQGREQYF. CDR3 coding DNA: TGTGCCAGTAGTTTAGTCCAGGGGCGCGAGCAGTACTTC.

This clonotype was found a few times. The chain uses TRBV29-1 and TRBJ2-5; TRBD2 agrees at 11 bases. Germline CDR1 is SQVTM and CDR2 is ANQGSEA. This CDR3 is built from 16 residues. V shed 4 bases, J shed 2 bases, and the junction held 9 bases outside the gene matches. CDR3 residues: CSVVAGGPRGQETQYF. Here the CDR3 DNA reads TGCAGCGTTGTAGCGGGAGGGCCAAGGGGGCAAGAGACCCAGTACTTC.

This chain joins TRBV15 and TRBJ2-5; no clear D gene. The CDR3 length is 13 residues. The ends were cut back, 5 bases at V and 4 bases at J, with 11 bases in the middle. The V gene's germline CDR1 is LNHNV and CDR2 YYDKDF (reference sequence). This CDR3 reads CATSGALLETQYF. The CDR3 coding sequence is TGTGCCACCAGCGGCGCGTTGTTAGAGACCCAGTACTTC.

The chain couples TRBV7-2 to TRBJ1-2; D possibly corresponds to TRBD1 (6 bases). CDR1 is SGHTA, CDR2 FQGNSA, per germline. The CDR3 consists of 16 residues. The V gene lost 4 bases and the J gene lost 5 bases, with 20 bases spanning the gap. The CDR3, as DNA: TGTGCCAGCAGCTACGTCGACAGGCACGAGGGGTATGGCTACACCTTC. Protein sequence: CASSYVDRHEGYGYTF.

This rearrangement joins TRBV7-6 to TRBJ1-2, with D unresolved. This CDR3 has 13 amino acids. Between the trimmed V and J ends, which lost 1 base and 5 bases, there was a span of 8 bases. Germline CDR1 SGHVS, CDR2 FNYEAQ. DNA for the CDR3: TGTGCCAGCAGCTTAGGGACGGGATATGGCTACACCTTC. Its protein is CASSLGTGYGYTF.

J is TRBJ1-5 and V is TRBV19; tentative D call: TRBD1 (6 bases). Germline V gene data show CDR1 as LNHDA and CDR2 as SQIVND (reference sequence). With 1 base removed from V and 4 bases from J, the gap between germline ends came to 11 bases. This CDR3 has 15 residues. The CDR3 here is CASSIGGTRNQPQHF. The CDR3 region has the DNA TGTGCCAGTAGTATAGGCGGGACACGTAATCAGCCCCAGCATTTT.

This chain links TRBV25-1 with TRBJ1-6; 7 bases line up with TRBD1. There are 14 residues in the CDR3. The germline V gene has CDR1 MGHDK and CDR2 SYGVNS. V dropped 1 base and J dropped 7; count of bases not matched to a gene: 1. The CDR3 is CASSEWDSNSPLHF. The CDR3 bases are TGTGCCAGCAGTGAATGGGACAGCAATTCACCCCTCCACTTT. Using reference TRBV25-1 and TRBJ1-6 for the parts outside the CDR3, the full variable domain is EADIYQTPRYLVIGTGKKITLECSQTMGHDKMYWYQQDPGMELHLIHYSYGVNSTEKGDLSSESTVSRIRTEHFPLTLESARPSHTSQYLCASSEWDSNSPLHFGNGTRLTVT.

V and J are TRBV19 and TRBJ1-1; 11 nucleotides line up with TRBD1. Germline V gene sequence: CDR1 LNHDA, CDR2 SQIVND (reference sequence). The CDR3 runs 15 residues. V was clipped by 7 bases and J by 10 bases; unmatched bases: 14. Here the CDR3 reads CASTAMAGTGGRAFF. CDR3 sequence (DNA): TGTGCCAGTACCGCTATGGCGGGGACAGGGGGTCGAGCTTTCTTT.

This chain uses TRBV5-1 with TRBJ2-2; the D gene is possibly TRBD2 (5 bases). Germline V gene sequence: CDR1 SGHRS, CDR2 YFSETQ. Trimming pared 4 bases from V and 6 bases from J, leaving 19 bases between. The CDR3 loop spans 16 amino acids. CDR3 sequence reads: CASSPFTRIDSGELFF. CDR3 nucleotides: TGCGCCAGCAGCCCTTTCACTAGGATCGACTCCGGGGAGCTGTTTTTT.

J is TRBJ2-7 and V is TRBV7-3; D call uncertain. The CDR3 consists of 13 residues. Germline CDR1 and CDR2: SGHTA and FQGTGA. V was cut by 1 base and J by 6 bases, with 10 bases left in between. CDR3 sequence (DNA): TGTGCCAGCAGCTTAATTGGTTGGGGCGAGCAGTACTTC. The encoded protein is CASSLIGWGEQYF.

V usage is TRBV7-9 and J usage is TRBJ2-1, with D possibly being TRBD2 (5 bases). The CDR3 consists of 16 residues. V was cut by 5 bases and J by 2 bases, with 16 bases left in between. CDR1 and CDR2 (germline): SEHNR, FQNEAQ (reference sequence). For the CDR3, the DNA is TGTGCCAGCAGCCCACGGACTCCACATACCTACAATGAGCAGTTCTTC. It is translated as CASSPRTPHTYNEQFF. Filled out from reference TRBV7-9 and TRBJ2-1, the complete variable domain reads DTGVSQNPRHKITKRGQNVTFRCDPISEHNRLYWYRQTLGQGPEFLTYFQNEAQLEKSRLLSDRFSAERPKGSFSTLEIQRTEQGDSAMYLCASSPRTPHTYNEQFFGPGTRLTVL.

CDR3 amino acids: CASSVDRDSLGGTEAFF. The CDR3 nucleotides are TGTGCCAGCAGCGTAGACCGGGACAGCCTAGGGGGGACTGAAGCTTTCTTT. This chain uses TRBV9 with TRBJ1-1; 7 bases are a match to TRBD1. The trim removed 0 bases at V and 5 bases at J, leaving 13 bases unmatched. The CDR3 runs 17 residues. From germline, CDR1 is SGDLS and CDR2 YYNGEE.

This clonotype was recorded many times. V and J are TRBV7-8 and TRBJ2-1; the match to TRBD1 covers 9 bases. Germline V gene lookup returns CDR1 SGHVS and CDR2 FQNEAQ. The V gene end was trimmed by 2 bases and the J gene end by 9 bases; junction bases not matched to a gene: 11. The CDR3 extends over 16 amino acids. CDR3 nucleotide sequence: TGTGCCAGCAGCTTAAACCTACAGGGGGCTAATTTTGAGCAGTTCTTC. It specifies CASSLNLQGANFEQFF.

The DNA for the CDR3 is TGTGCCAGCAGTTCGCAGATAGGGTATGGCAATCAGCCCCAGCATTTT. It encodes CASSSQIGYGNQPQHF. The chain uses TRBV12-3 or TRBV12-4 and TRBJ1-5; D not resolved. The CDR3 runs 16 residues. V gave up 4 bases and J gave up 2 bases, with 15 bases separating them.

V gene TRBV20-1 combines with J gene TRBJ2-7, with D uncertain. The V end lost 3 bases, the J end lost 2 bases, and 8 bases lay between the germline ends. This CDR3 has 12 residues. The germline gives CDR1 DFQATT, CDR2 SNEGSKA (reference sequence). CDR3 nucleotide sequence: TGCAGTGCTAGCGACACACCCTACGAGCAGTACTTC. It translates to CSASDTPYEQYF.

V gene TRBV9 combines with J gene TRBJ2-7; D uncertain. This CDR3 is built from 13 residues. Germline loops: CDR1 SGDLS, CDR2 YYNGEE. V was pared by 0 bases and J by 4 bases, with 8 bases between. This CDR3 is CASSVATGYEQYF. In nucleotides, the CDR3 is TGTGCCAGCAGCGTAGCTACCGGTTACGAGCAGTACTTC.

The chain links TRBV7-2 to TRBJ2-7; a weak D match, TRBD1 (5 bases). CDR1 is SGHTA, CDR2 FQGNSA, per germline. The CDR3 loop spans 16 amino acids. Trimming took 6 bases from V and 1 from J, leaving 19 bases between them. This chain's CDR3 is CASSYQPGAVSYEQYF. The CDR3 region has the DNA TGTGCCAGCAGTTACCAACCTGGGGCCGTTTCCTACGAGCAGTACTTC.

On this clonotype: Mismatch with germline at one junction end may stem from a read error. In nucleotides, the CDR3 is TGCAGTGCTAGGGCTAGCGTTAACTACGGGCAGTACTTC. It yields the protein CSARASVNYGQYF. The V and J genes are TRBV20-1 and TRBJ2-7, with a weak D call TRBD2 (6 bases). Germline V gives CDR1 DFQATT, CDR2 SNEGSKA (reference sequence). The CDR3 contains 13 residues.

The chain recombines TRBV4-3 with TRBJ2-1; 7 nucleotides agree with TRBD1. CDR1 and CDR2 (germline): LGHNA, YSLEER. The ends lost 2 bases at V and 3 bases at J; junction bases unmatched: 4. CDR3 size: 15 residues. CDR3 nucleotide sequence: TGCGCCAGCAGCCAAACCACAGGGGACTACAATGAGCAGTTCTTC. It yields the protein CASSQTTGDYNEQFF.

Concerning this clonotype itself: One end of the junction fails to match germline, which may point to a read error. V and J are TRBV7-8 and TRBJ2-7; D is possibly TRBD1 (5 bases). Germline V gene sequence: CDR1 SGHVS, CDR2 FQNEAQ. CDR3 length equals 13 residues. CDR3 sequence reads: CASSSGIPYELYF. CDR3 in DNA: TGTGCCAGCAGCTCAGGGATCCCCTACGAGCTGTACTTC.

The rearrangement links TRBV7-2 to TRBJ2-1; D is unclear. V was pared by 9 bases and J by 5 bases, with 17 bases between. Germline CDR1 and CDR2: SGHTA and FQGNSA. This CDR3 has 14 amino acids. The CDR3 is CASRLGRYNNEQFF. The CDR3 nucleotides are TGTGCCAGTAGATTAGGGCGGTATAACAATGAGCAGTTCTTC.